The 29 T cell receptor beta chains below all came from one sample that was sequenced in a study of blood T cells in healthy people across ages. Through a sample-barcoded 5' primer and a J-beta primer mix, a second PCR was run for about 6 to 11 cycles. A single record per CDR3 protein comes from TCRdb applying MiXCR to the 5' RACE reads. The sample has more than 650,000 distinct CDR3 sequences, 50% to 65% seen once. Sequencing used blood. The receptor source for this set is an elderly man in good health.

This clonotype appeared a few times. CDR3 amino acids: CASSRSSYNEQYF. In nucleotides, the CDR3 is TGTGCCAGCAGCCGGAGCTCCTACAATGAGCAGTACTTC. J is TRBJ2-1 and V is TRBV7-9; D unclear. The J call may be incorrect, as the DNA end agrees better with TRBJ2-7. The CDR3 has 13 residues. In germline, CDR1 is SEHNR, CDR2 FQNEAQ (reference sequence).

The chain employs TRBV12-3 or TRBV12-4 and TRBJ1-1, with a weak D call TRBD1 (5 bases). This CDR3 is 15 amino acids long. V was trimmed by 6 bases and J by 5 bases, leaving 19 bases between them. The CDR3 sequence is CASSRRGGGTTEAFF. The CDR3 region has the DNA TGTGCCAGCAGCCGGCGTGGCGGTGGGACGACTGAAGCTTTCTTT.

Here the CDR3 reads CASCRTSGGLGKEQFF. As DNA, the CDR3 is TGTGCCAGCTGTCGGACCAGCGGCGGATTAGGGAAAGAGCAGTTCTTC. This chain uses TRBV6-1 with TRBJ2-1, with TRBD2 as a possible D gene (5 bases). The germline V gene encodes CDR1 MNHNS and CDR2 SASEGT. This CDR3 contains 16 residues. Between the trimmed V and J ends, which lost 8 bases and 10 bases, there was a span of 27 bases.

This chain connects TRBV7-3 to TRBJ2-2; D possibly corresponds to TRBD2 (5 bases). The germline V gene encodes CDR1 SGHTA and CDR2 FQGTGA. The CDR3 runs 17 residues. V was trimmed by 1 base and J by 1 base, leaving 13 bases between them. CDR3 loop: CASSLRIAAGNTGELFF. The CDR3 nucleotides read TGTGCCAGCAGCTTAAGGATCGCGGCGGGGAACACCGGGGAGCTGTTTTTT.

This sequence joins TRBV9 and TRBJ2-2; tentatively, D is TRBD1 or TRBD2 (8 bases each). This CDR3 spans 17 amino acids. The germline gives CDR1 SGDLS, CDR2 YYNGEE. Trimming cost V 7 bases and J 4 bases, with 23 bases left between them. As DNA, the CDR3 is TGTGCCAGCCAAGGACAGGGCGGTAGCGGGACCACCGGGGAGCTGTTTTTT. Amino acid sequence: CASQGQGGSGTTGELFF.

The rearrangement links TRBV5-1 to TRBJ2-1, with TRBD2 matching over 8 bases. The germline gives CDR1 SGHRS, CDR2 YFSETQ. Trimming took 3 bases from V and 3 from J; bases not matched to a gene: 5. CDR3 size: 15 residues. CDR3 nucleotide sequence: TGCGCCAGCAGCTCTTTAGCGGGAAACTACAATGAGCAGTTCTTC. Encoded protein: CASSSLAGNYNEQFF.

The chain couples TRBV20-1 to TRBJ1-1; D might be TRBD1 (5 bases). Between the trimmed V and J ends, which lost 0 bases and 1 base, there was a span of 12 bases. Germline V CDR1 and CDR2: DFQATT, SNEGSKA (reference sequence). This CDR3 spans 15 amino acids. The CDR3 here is CSARDRQRPNTEAFF. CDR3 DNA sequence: TGCAGTGCTAGAGACCGACAGCGGCCGAACACTGAAGCTTTCTTT.

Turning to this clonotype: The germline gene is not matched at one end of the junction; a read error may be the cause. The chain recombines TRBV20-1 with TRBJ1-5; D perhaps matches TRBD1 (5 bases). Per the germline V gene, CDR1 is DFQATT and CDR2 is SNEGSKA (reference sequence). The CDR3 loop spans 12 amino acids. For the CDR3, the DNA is TGCAGTGCAAGAGGGACCATTTCTTACCAGCATTTT. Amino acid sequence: CSARGTISYQHF.

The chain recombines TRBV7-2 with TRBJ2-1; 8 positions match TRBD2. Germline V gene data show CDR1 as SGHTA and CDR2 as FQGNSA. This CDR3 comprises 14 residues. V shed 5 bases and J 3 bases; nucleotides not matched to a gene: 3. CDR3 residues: CASSRRGGYNEQFF. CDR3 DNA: TGTGCCAGCAGCCGCCGGGGGGGCTACAATGAGCAGTTCTTC.

Here the CDR3 reads CSARVLAGASEQYF. In nucleotides, the CDR3 is TGCAGTGCTAGGGTTCTAGCGGGAGCATCTGAGCAGTACTTC. The chain combines TRBV20-1 with TRBJ2-5; 10 bases agree with TRBD2. Germline loops: CDR1 DFQATT, CDR2 SNEGSKA (reference sequence). The ends lost 3 bases at V and 11 bases at J; junction bases unmatched: 12. The CDR3 has 14 residues.

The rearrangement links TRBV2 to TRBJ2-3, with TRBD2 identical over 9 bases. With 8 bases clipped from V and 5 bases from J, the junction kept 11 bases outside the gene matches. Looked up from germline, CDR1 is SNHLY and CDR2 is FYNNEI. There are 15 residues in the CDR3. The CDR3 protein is CASSDSGSIGDTQYF. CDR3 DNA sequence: TGTGCCAGCTCGGATAGCGGGAGTATTGGAGATACGCAGTATTTT.

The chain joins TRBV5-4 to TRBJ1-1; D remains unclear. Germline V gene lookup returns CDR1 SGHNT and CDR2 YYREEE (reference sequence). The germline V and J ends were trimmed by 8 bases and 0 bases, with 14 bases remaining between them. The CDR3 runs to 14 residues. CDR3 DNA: TGTGCCAGTACCGCACAAAGCATGAACACTGAAGCTTTCTTT. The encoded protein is CASTAQSMNTEAFF.

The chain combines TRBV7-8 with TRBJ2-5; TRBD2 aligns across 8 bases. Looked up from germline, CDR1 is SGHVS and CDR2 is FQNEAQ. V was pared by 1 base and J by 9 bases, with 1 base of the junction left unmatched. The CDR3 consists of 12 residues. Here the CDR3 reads CASSLERESQYF. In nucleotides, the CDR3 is TGTGCCAGCAGCTTAGAGCGGGAGTCCCAGTACTTC.

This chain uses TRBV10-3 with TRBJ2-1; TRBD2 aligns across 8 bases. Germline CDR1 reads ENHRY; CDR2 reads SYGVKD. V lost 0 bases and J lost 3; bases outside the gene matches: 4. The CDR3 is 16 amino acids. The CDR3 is CAISESGLGLYNEQFF. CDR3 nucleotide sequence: TGTGCCATCAGTGAGTCGGGACTAGGCCTCTACAATGAGCAGTTCTTC.

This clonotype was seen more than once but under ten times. CDR3 DNA sequence: TGTGCCAGCAGTCAAGGACAGGGGCATGGCTACACCTTC. Amino acids: CASSQGQGHGYTF. The chain couples TRBV12-3 or TRBV12-4 to TRBJ1-2; 9 bases align to TRBD1. Trimming at V came to 5 bases and at J to 6 bases, leaving 4 bases not matched to a gene. CDR3 length equals 13 residues.

The CDR3 region is CASSTGDTYGYTF. CDR3 DNA sequence: TGTGCCAGCAGCACCGGGGACACCTATGGCTACACCTTC. The chain links TRBV14 to TRBJ1-2; D may be TRBD1 (6 bases). The CDR3 runs to 13 residues. Germline V gene lookup returns CDR1 SGHDN and CDR2 FVKESK. Trimming pared 5 bases from V and 4 bases from J, leaving 11 bases between.

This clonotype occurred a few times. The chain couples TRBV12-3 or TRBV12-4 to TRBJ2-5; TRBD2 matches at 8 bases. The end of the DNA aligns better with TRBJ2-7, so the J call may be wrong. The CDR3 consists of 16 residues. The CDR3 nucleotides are TGTGCCAGCAGTTTGCGTCGGGGCGGGAGGATCGACGAGCAGTACTTC. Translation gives CASSLRRGGRIDEQYF.

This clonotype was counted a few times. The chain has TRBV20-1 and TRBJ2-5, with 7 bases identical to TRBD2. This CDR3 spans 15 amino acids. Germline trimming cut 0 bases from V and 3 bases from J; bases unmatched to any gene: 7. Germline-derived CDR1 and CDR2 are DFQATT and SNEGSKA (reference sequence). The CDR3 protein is CSARDPSGGKETQYF. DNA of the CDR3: TGCAGTGCTAGAGATCCTAGCGGAGGGAAAGAGACCCAGTACTTC.

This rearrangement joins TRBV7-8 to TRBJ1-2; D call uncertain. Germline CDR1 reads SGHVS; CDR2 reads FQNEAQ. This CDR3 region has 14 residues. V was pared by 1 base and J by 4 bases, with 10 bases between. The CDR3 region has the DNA TGTGCCAGCAGCTTAGGGCCCGACGGCTATGGCTACACCTTC. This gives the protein CASSLGPDGYGYTF.

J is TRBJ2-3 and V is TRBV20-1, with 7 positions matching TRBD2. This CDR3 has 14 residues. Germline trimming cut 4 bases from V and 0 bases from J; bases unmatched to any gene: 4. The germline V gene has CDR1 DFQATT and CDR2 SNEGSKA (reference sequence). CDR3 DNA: TGCAGTGCTAAACTAGCGTCTAGCACAGATACGCAGTATTTT. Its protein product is CSAKLASSTDTQYF.

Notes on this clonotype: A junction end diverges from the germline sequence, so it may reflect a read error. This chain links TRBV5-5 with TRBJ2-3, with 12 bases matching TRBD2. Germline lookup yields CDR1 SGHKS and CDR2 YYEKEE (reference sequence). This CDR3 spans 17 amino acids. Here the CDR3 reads CASSARILAGGTDTRYF. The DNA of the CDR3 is TGTGCCAGCAGCGCCCGTATACTAGCGGGGGGAACAGATACGCGGTATTTT.

The CDR3 sequence is CASSFTTDRGRRGELFF. The CDR3 nucleotides read TGTGCCAGCAGCTTCACCACGGACAGAGGGAGGCGCGGGGAGCTGTTTTTT. The genes are TRBV14 and TRBJ2-2; D possibly matches TRBD1 or TRBD2 (6 bases each). Germline V lookup: CDR1 SGHDN, CDR2 FVKESK. Trimming removed 5 bases from V and 7 bases from J, with 23 bases in between. This CDR3 is 17 amino acids long.

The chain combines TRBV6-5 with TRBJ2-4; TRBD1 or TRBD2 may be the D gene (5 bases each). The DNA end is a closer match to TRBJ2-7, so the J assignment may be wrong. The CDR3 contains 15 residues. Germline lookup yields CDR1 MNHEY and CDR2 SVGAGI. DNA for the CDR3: TGTGCCAGCAGTTACGAGTCGGGACCATCCTACGAGCAGTACTTC. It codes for CASSYESGPSYEQYF.

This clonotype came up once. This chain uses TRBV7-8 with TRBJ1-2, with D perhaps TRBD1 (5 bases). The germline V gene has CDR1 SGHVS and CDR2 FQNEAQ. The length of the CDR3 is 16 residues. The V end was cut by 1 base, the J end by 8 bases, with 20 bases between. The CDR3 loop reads CASSLGRAGVRTGYTF. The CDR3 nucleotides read TGTGCCAGCAGCTTAGGCAGGGCCGGTGTGCGGACGGGCTACACCTTC.

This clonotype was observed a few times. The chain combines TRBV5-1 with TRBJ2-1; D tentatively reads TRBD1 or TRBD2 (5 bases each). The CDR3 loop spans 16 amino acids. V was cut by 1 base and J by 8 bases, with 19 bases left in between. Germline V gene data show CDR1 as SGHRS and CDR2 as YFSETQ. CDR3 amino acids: CASSLPQAQPGHEQFF. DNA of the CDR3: TGCGCCAGCAGCTTGCCCCAGGCCCAACCGGGGCATGAGCAGTTCTTC.

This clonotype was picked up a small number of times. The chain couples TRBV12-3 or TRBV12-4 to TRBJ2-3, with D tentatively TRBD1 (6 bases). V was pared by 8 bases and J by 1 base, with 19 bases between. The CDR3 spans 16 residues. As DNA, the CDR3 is TGTGCCAGCGGCTACAGGGCTCCGAGGCGCACAGATACGCAGTATTTT. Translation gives CASGYRAPRRTDTQYF.

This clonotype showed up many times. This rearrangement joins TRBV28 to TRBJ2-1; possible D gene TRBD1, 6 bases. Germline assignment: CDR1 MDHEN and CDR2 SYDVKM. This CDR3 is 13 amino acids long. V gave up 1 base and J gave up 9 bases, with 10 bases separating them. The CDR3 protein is CASSLYGGSEQFF. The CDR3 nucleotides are TGTGCCAGCAGTTTATATGGGGGCTCTGAGCAGTTCTTC. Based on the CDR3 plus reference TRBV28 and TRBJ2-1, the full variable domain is DVKVTQSSRYLVKRTGEKVFLECVQDMDHENMFWYRQDPGLGLRLIYFSYDVKMKEKGDIPEGYSVSREKKERFSLILESASTNQTSMYLCASSLYGGSEQFFGPGTRLTVL.

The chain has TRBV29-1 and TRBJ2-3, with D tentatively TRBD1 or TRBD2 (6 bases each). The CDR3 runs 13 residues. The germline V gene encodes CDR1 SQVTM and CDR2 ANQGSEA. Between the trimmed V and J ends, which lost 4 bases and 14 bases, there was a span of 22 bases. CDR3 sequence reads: CSVGQVGGRDAYF. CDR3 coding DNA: TGCAGCGTTGGACAGGTTGGGGGGAGAGACGCGTATTTT.

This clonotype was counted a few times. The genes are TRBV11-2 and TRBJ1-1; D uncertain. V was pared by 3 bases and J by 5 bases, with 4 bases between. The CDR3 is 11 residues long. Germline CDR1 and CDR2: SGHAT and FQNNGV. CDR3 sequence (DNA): TGTGCCAGCAGCTTTGAGACTGAAGCTTTCTTT. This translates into CASSFETEAFF.